This TCR beta chain is from a study of T cells in women clearing cervical HPV infection. Germline CDR1 is DFQATT and CDR2 is SNEGSKA (reference sequence). This CDR3 comprises 13 residues. As regards this clone: The read ends 3 residues shy of where the CDR3 ends; the end is completed using the germline J gene.

Sequencing used immunoSEQ multiplex PCR; TCRdb keeps in-frame clones, though not all of them. The sample data list about 31,000 clones. V gene TRBV20-1 combines with J gene TRBJ2-3, with D possibly matching TRBD1 (6 bases). Sequenced input: blood buffy coat. This receptor was taken from a woman aged 18 to 75 with a cervical HPV16 infection that either progressed to CIN3+ or cleared (not recorded which). The CDR3 protein is CSAVDRYNQPQYF. Partial CDR3 DNA: TGCAGTGCTGTAGACAGGTACAATCAGCCG.